The 3 T cell receptor beta chains reported below all come from one sample, sequenced in a study of T cells expressing NK-cell markers. TCRdb re-analyzed the 5' RACE reads; it lists each CDR3 protein once, without DNA. The sample table includes over 150,000 distinct CDR3 sequences. Material: blood T cells: a sorted CD56 or NKG2C T cell subset, CD4+ or CD8+ T cells, or bulk PBMC T cells (not recorded which). These receptor sequences come from a man aged 18 to 69 in good health.

This chain joins TRBV2 and TRBJ2-5. This CDR3 comprises 15 residues. CDR1 is SNHLY and CDR2 is FYNNEI in the germline V gene. This CDR3 reads CATIDSPLYQETQYF.

The chain combines TRBV4-1 with TRBJ2-7; TCRdb outputs TRBD2, but without DNA this stays unchecked. The germline V gene has CDR1 MGHRA and CDR2 YSYEKL. The CDR3 extends over 15 amino acids. The CDR3 sequence is CASSRLLAGKYEQYF.

The chain recombines TRBV5-6 with TRBJ1-4. The CDR3 runs 12 residues. Germline lookup yields CDR1 SGHDT and CDR2 YYEEEE. CDR3 residues: CASSPRDEKLFF. Filled out from reference TRBV5-6 and TRBJ1-4, the complete variable domain reads DAGVTQSPTHLIKTRGQQVTLRCSPKSGHDTVSWYQQALGQGPQFIFQYYEEEERQRGNFPDRFSGHQFPNYSSELNVNALLLGDSALYLCASSPRDEKLFFGSGTQLSVL.